The 30 T cell receptor beta chains given below trace back to one sample, sequenced in a study of shared clonotypes between healthy human individuals. Produced via immunoSEQ multiplex PCR; TCRdb's table is partial and in-frame only. The sample shows roughly 300,000 clones, about nine tenths of them seen only once. Sequencing used memory CD8+ T cells sorted from blood. Subset defined: CD45RO+ cells pooled with CCR7-negative TemRA cells. Receptors were obtained from a man between 18 and 35 years old in good health.

The chain carries TRBV6-1 and TRBJ2-1; 7 bases are shared with TRBD2. The ends lost 8 bases at V and 4 bases at J; junction bases unmatched: 5. Germline values: CDR1 MNHNS, CDR2 SASEGT. CDR3 length: 13 residues. The CDR3 nucleotides read TGTGCCAGCGAGCGGGACCCGTACAATGAGCAGTTCTTC. Its translation is CASERDPYNEQFF.

The chain couples TRBV5-6 to TRBJ2-3; tentatively, D is TRBD1 or TRBD2 (6 bases each). V was clipped by 4 bases and J by 0 bases, with 15 bases between them. The CDR3 covers 16 residues. Germline V gives CDR1 SGHDT, CDR2 YYEEEE. The DNA of the CDR3 is TGTGCCAGCAGCCTGTGGGGGGCTAGTAGCACAGATACGCAGTATTTT. Its protein is CASSLWGASSTDTQYF.

The rearrangement links TRBV7-3 to TRBJ2-3; no clear D. The ends were cut back, 1 base at V and 2 bases at J, with 7 bases in the middle. In germline, CDR1 is SGHTA, CDR2 FQGTGA. The CDR3 runs to 14 residues. CDR3 sequence reads: CASSLNGFTDTQYF. The CDR3 nucleotides read TGTGCCAGCAGCTTAAACGGCTTCACAGATACGCAGTATTTT.

With respect to this clone: Possible read error: a much larger clone is one base away. The rearrangement uses TRBV9 and TRBJ2-7, with 9 bases aligning to TRBD1. This CDR3 is 13 amino acids long. CDR1 SGDLS and CDR2 YYNGEE come from the germline V gene. The V segment lost 4 bases and the J segment 3 bases; nucleotides outside the gene matches: 2. CDR3 DNA sequence: TGTGCCAGCAGCTCGGGACAGGGCTACGAGCAGTACTTC. Amino acid sequence: CASSSGQGYEQYF.

This clone was detected a few times. The CDR3, as DNA: TGCGCCAGCAGCCAATCACAGGGAAACTCCTACGAGCAGTACTTC. Its protein product is CASSQSQGNSYEQYF. The chain has TRBV4-1 and TRBJ2-7, with a possible D match to TRBD1 (6 bases). The CDR3 consists of 15 residues. Trimming stripped 2 bases from V and 0 bases from J, with 11 bases between. CDR1 and CDR2 from the germline V gene are MGHRA and YSYEKL.

A few counts support this clone. The rearrangement links TRBV6-1 to TRBJ2-7; D unclear. The CDR3 is made up of 15 amino acids. Germline CDR1 and CDR2: MNHNS and SASEGT. Trimming stripped 4 bases from V and 0 bases from J, with 13 bases between. The CDR3 spells CASSVLRLSSYEQYF. CDR3 nucleotide sequence: TGTGCCAGCAGTGTTTTGCGCCTGAGCTCCTACGAGCAGTACTTC.

V usage is TRBV19 and J usage is TRBJ1-1, with D hard to call. The germline V gene encodes CDR1 LNHDA and CDR2 SQIVND (reference sequence). V dropped 4 bases and J dropped 0 bases, with 9 bases sitting between them. CDR3 length: 14 residues. The CDR3 here is CASSTEYMNTEAFF. CDR3 DNA sequence: TGTGCCAGTAGTACCGAATACATGAACACTGAAGCTTTCTTT.

This chain joins TRBV6-5 and TRBJ2-7; D could derive from TRBD1 or TRBD2 (6 bases each). This CDR3 has 14 amino acids. V was cut by 8 bases and J by 3 bases, with 17 bases left in between. Germline V gene sequence: CDR1 MNHEY, CDR2 SVGAGI. The CDR3 is CASGGRTGVYEQYF. Here the CDR3 DNA reads TGTGCCAGCGGGGGGCGCACCGGGGTCTACGAGCAGTACTTC.

V gene TRBV6-1 combines with J gene TRBJ1-2; 12 bases are a match to TRBD1. Germline CDR1 reads MNHNS; CDR2 reads SASEGT. CDR3 length equals 19 residues. V gave up 4 bases and J gave up 8 bases; unmatched junction bases: 20. CDR3 region: CASSGPGPTPGQGAWGYTF. CDR3 DNA sequence: TGTGCCAGCAGTGGCCCCGGCCCTACCCCGGGACAGGGGGCTTGGGGCTACACCTTC.

V gene TRBV11-2 combines with J gene TRBJ2-3; TRBD2 aligns across 9 bases. Germline V gene data show CDR1 as SGHAT and CDR2 as FQNNGV. Trimming removed 2 bases from V and 0 bases from J; junction bases left unmatched: 9. The CDR3 length is 18 residues. CDR3 nucleotides: TGTGCCAGCAGCTTAAAATCCCCTAGCGGGATTAGCACAGATACGCAGTATTTT. It is translated as CASSLKSPSGISTDTQYF. Looking up the rest from reference TRBV11-2 and TRBJ2-3 gives the full variable domain: EAGVAQSPRYKIIEKRQSVAFWCNPISGHATLYWYQQILGQGPKLLIQFQNNGVVDDSQLPKDRFSAERLKGVDSTLKIQPAKLEDSAVYLCASSLKSPSGISTDTQYFGPGTRLTVL.

Written as DNA, the CDR3 is TGTGCCAGCAGTTTATTCCAGGGACAGGCCTACGAGCAGTACTTC. Translated, it gives CASSLFQGQAYEQYF. The V call is TRBV28, the J call TRBJ2-7, with 8 bases fitting TRBD1. This CDR3 has 15 amino acids. Trimming at V came to 1 base and at J to 2 bases, leaving 4 bases not matched to a gene. The germline gives CDR1 MDHEN, CDR2 SYDVKM.

The chain carries TRBV28 and TRBJ2-3; weak D call: TRBD2 (6 bases). Trimming stripped 6 bases from V and 4 bases from J, with 20 bases between. Germline-derived CDR1 and CDR2 are MDHEN and SYDVKM. The CDR3 length is 16 residues. The CDR3 here is CASRSGLIDHSDTQYF. DNA of the CDR3: TGTGCCAGCAGATCGGGACTTATCGACCACTCAGATACGCAGTATTTT.

The chain couples TRBV7-9 to TRBJ2-7; the D gene could be TRBD1 or TRBD2 (5 bases each). Between the trimmed V and J ends, which lost 7 bases and 0 bases, there was a span of 22 bases. CDR3 length: 17 residues. The germline gives CDR1 SEHNR, CDR2 FQNEAQ (reference sequence). Here the CDR3 reads CASKASVRAGSSYEQYF. The CDR3 coding sequence is TGTGCCAGCAAGGCGTCCGTGAGGGCAGGGAGCTCCTACGAGCAGTACTTC.

This clone showed up just once. The chain has TRBV28 and TRBJ2-5, with D unresolved. Between the trimmed V and J ends, which lost 3 bases and 3 bases, there was a span of 8 bases. Germline lookup yields CDR1 MDHEN and CDR2 SYDVKM. The CDR3 has 13 amino acids. The CDR3 region has the DNA TGTGCCAGCAGTTTCGTGCGAAAAGAGACCCAGTACTTC. This sequence encodes CASSFVRKETQYF.

The rearrangement uses TRBV7-8 and TRBJ2-7; D unresolved. Germline V gene lookup returns CDR1 SGHVS and CDR2 FQNEAQ. V lost 4 bases and J lost 0, with 13 bases in between. The CDR3 runs to 15 residues. The CDR3 protein is CASSSRASISYEQYF. In DNA form, the CDR3 reads TGTGCCAGCAGCTCCCGGGCGTCGATCTCCTACGAGCAGTACTTC.

V is TRBV28 and J is TRBJ2-5; D not certain. This CDR3 is 13 amino acids long. Looked up from germline, CDR1 is MDHEN and CDR2 is SYDVKM. The ends were cut back, 3 bases at V and 6 bases at J, with 11 bases in the middle. The CDR3, as DNA: TGTGCCAGCAGTTTGTCGATAGGTCAGACCCAGTACTTC. Amino acids: CASSLSIGQTQYF. Variable domain in full (rest from reference TRBV28 and TRBJ2-5): DVKVTQSSRYLVKRTGEKVFLECVQDMDHENMFWYRQDPGLGLRLIYFSYDVKMKEKGDIPEGYSVSREKKERFSLILESASTNQTSMYLCASSLSIGQTQYFGPGTRLLVL.

V is TRBV5-1 and J is TRBJ2-7; TRBD2 aligns across 8 bases. The trim removed 3 bases at V and 3 bases at J, leaving 5 bases unmatched. The CDR3 consists of 14 residues. CDR1 is SGHRS and CDR2 is YFSETQ in the germline V gene. The chain's CDR3 is CASSWSGRGYEQYF. The CDR3 nucleotides are TGCGCCAGCAGCTGGAGCGGGAGAGGCTACGAGCAGTACTTC.

This chain links TRBV6-1 with TRBJ2-1; D perhaps matches TRBD2 (5 bases). The CDR3 has 16 residues. Trimming removed 3 bases at V and 6 bases at J, with 18 bases between. Germline V gene lookup returns CDR1 MNHNS and CDR2 SASEGT. The CDR3 coding sequence is TGTGCCAGCAGTGATCTACTAGGCCCCAAGTTCAATGAGCAGTTCTTC. This sequence encodes CASSDLLGPKFNEQFF.

The V gene is TRBV27, the J gene TRBJ2-3; 7 nucleotides match TRBD2. Germline-derived CDR1 and CDR2 are MNHEY and SMNVEV (reference sequence). The CDR3 runs 15 residues. The V gene end was trimmed by 5 bases and the J gene end by 2 bases; junction bases not matched to a gene: 7. CDR3 protein: CASSPTLAFTDTQYF. In DNA, the CDR3 is TGTGCCAGCAGTCCCACACTAGCGTTCACAGATACGCAGTATTTT.

This sequence joins TRBV7-9 and TRBJ2-7; no clear D gene. Germline V lookup: CDR1 SEHNR, CDR2 FQNEAQ (reference sequence). The germline V and J ends were trimmed by 1 base and 4 bases, with 17 bases remaining between them. This CDR3 spans 16 amino acids. CDR3 amino acids: CASSLVIIPKVYEQYF. CDR3 in DNA: TGTGCCAGCAGCTTAGTCATCATACCGAAGGTATACGAGCAGTACTTC.

The V call is TRBV2, the J call TRBJ2-5, with D perhaps TRBD2 (5 bases). Germline V gives CDR1 SNHLY, CDR2 FYNNEI. V gave up 0 bases and J gave up 0 bases, with 11 bases separating them. The CDR3 loop spans 16 amino acids. The DNA of the CDR3 is TGTGCCAGCAGTGAAGCCGCCCTGGGAGACCAAGAGACCCAGTACTTC. This sequence encodes CASSEAALGDQETQYF.

The rearrangement links TRBV27 to TRBJ2-7; 9 nucleotides line up with TRBD2. CDR3 length equals 12 residues. V gave up 8 bases and J gave up 3 bases; unmatched junction bases: 2. Looked up from germline, CDR1 is MNHEY and CDR2 is SMNVEV (reference sequence). The CDR3 DNA reads TGTGCCAGCGGACTAGCGTTCTACGAGCAGTACTTC. Amino acid sequence: CASGLAFYEQYF.

Remarks on this clone: Within the sample, other DNA sequences also encode this same CDR3. The rearrangement links TRBV28 to TRBJ1-5; TRBD1 aligns across 8 bases. This CDR3 spans 15 amino acids. After removal of 4 bases from V and 1 base from J, the junction contained 3 bases not matched to a gene. CDR1 MDHEN and CDR2 SYDVKM come from the germline V gene. The CDR3: CASSSTGGSNQPQHF. In DNA, the CDR3 is TGTGCCAGCAGTTCCACAGGGGGAAGCAATCAGCCCCAGCATTTT.

The rearrangement uses TRBV7-6 and TRBJ2-1, with 7 bases fitting TRBD1. CDR3 length: 16 residues. Germline loops: CDR1 SGHVS, CDR2 FNYEAQ. V shed 3 bases and J 2 bases; nucleotides not matched to a gene: 7. This CDR3 is CASSFEQGPAYNEQFF. The CDR3 DNA reads as TGTGCCAGCAGCTTTGAACAGGGGCCTGCCTACAATGAGCAGTTCTTC.

This chain connects TRBV6-1 to TRBJ1-6; 9 bases fit TRBD1. V gave up 8 bases and J gave up 7 bases; unmatched junction bases: 6. CDR1 and CDR2 (germline): MNHNS, SASEGT. The CDR3 extends over 14 amino acids. The CDR3 nucleotides are TGTGCCAGCTCCGGGACAGGGAAGAATTCACCCCTCCACTTT. Amino acid sequence: CASSGTGKNSPLHF.

The V call is TRBV5-6, the J call TRBJ2-3, with D maybe TRBD2 (6 bases). The CDR3 consists of 17 residues. V shed 3 bases and J shed 0 bases, with 17 bases lying between them. Looked up from germline, CDR1 is SGHDT and CDR2 is YYEEEE. The DNA of the CDR3 is TGTGCCAGCAGCTCCGACCCAGTAGCGGTCAGCACAGATACGCAGTATTTT. The encoded protein is CASSSDPVAVSTDTQYF. Using reference TRBV5-6 and TRBJ2-3 for the parts outside the CDR3, the full variable domain is DAGVTQSPTHLIKTRGQQVTLRCSPKSGHDTVSWYQQALGQGPQFIFQYYEEEERQRGNFPDRFSGHQFPNYSSELNVNALLLGDSALYLCASSSDPVAVSTDTQYFGPGTRLTVL.

This rearrangement joins TRBV13 to TRBJ2-7; perhaps TRBD2 as D (5 bases). This CDR3 contains 14 residues. The germline gives CDR1 PRHDT, CDR2 FYEKMQ (reference sequence). Trimming took off 2 bases at V and 0 bases at J, with 8 bases between the two ends. The CDR3 bases are TGTGCCAGCAGCTTATGGCGGGCCTCCTACGAGCAGTACTTC. Protein product: CASSLWRASYEQYF.

The chain recombines TRBV29-1 with TRBJ1-1; TRBD1 is a possible D gene (6 bases). This CDR3 contains 14 residues. V lost 6 bases to trimming and J lost 0 bases, with 14 bases between them. Germline V CDR1 and CDR2: SQVTM, ANQGSEA. DNA for the CDR3: TGCAGCGTCGCTATTACAGGGATGAACACTGAAGCTTTCTTT. It codes for CSVAITGMNTEAFF.

CDR3 sequence reads: CASSPDRELQPQHF. The CDR3 region has the DNA TGTGCCAGCAGTCCCGATAGGGAATTGCAGCCCCAGCATTTT. The chain employs TRBV28 and TRBJ1-5; D remains unclear. Germline CDR1 and CDR2: MDHEN and SYDVKM. The ends were cut back, 5 bases at V and 7 bases at J, with 15 bases in the middle. The CDR3 loop spans 14 amino acids.

J is TRBJ2-7 and V is TRBV6-5; D is perhaps TRBD1 or TRBD2 (6 bases each). The CDR3 is 13 amino acids. Germline loops: CDR1 MNHEY, CDR2 SVGAGI. The V gene lost 6 bases and the J gene lost 7 bases, with 16 bases spanning the gap. The CDR3 nucleotides are TGTGCCAGCAGAGGAACGGGGGCCGGGGAGCAGTACTTC. Its protein is CASRGTGAGEQYF.